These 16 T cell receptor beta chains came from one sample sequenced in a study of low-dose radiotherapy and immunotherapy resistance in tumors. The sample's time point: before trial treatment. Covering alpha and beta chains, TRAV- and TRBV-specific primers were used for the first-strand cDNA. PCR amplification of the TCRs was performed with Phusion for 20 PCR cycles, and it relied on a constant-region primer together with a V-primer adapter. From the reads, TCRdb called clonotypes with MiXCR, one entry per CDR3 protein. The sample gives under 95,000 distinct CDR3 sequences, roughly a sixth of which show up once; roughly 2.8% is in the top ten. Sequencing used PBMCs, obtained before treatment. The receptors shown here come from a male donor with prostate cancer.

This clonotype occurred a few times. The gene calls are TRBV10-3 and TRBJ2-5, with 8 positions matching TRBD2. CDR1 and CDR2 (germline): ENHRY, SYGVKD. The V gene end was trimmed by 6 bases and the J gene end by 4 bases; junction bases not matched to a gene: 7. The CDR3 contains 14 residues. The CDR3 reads CAIRPGGERETQYF. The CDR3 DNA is TGTGCCATCAGACCCGGGGGGGAGAGAGAGACCCAGTACTTC.

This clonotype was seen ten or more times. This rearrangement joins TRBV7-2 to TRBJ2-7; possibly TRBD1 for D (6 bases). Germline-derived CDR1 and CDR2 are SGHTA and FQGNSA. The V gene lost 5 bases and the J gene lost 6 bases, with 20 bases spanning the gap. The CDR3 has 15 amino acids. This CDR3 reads CASSPRNREPGEQYF. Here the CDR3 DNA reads TGTGCCAGCAGCCCGCGTAACAGGGAACCGGGCGAGCAGTACTTC.

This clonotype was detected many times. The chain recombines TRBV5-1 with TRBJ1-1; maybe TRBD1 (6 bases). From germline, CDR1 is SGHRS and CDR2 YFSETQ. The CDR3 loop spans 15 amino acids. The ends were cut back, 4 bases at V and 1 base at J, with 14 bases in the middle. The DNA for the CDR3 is TGCGCCAGCAGCGGCCTGTCGACAGGGAACACTGAAGCTTTCTTT. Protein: CASSGLSTGNTEAFF. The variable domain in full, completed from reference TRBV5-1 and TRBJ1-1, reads KAGVTQTPRYLIKTRGQQVTLSCSPISGHRSVSWYQQTPGQGLQFLFEYFSETQRNKGNFPGRFSGRQFSNSRSEMNVSTLELGDSALYLCASSGLSTGNTEAFFGQGTRLTVV.

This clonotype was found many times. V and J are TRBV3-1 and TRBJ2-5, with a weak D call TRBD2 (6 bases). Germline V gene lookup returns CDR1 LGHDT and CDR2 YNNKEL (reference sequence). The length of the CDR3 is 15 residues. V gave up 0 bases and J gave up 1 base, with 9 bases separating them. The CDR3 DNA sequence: TGTGCCAGCAGCCAAGATGGGCGGGGCCAAGAGACCCAGTACTTC. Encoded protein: CASSQDGRGQETQYF.

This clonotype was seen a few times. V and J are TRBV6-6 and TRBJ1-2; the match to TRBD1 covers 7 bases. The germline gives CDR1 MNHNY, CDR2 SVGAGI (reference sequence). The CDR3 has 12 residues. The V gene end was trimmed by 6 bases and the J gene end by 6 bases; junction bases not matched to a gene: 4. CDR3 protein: CASRGTGDGYTF. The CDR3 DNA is TGTGCCAGCAGGGGTACAGGGGATGGCTACACCTTC.

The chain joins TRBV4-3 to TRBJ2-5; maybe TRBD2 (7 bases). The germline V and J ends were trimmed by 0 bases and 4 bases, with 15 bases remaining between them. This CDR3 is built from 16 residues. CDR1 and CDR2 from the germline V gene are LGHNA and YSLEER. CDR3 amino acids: CASSQDGGGGAETQYF. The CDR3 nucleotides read TGCGCCAGCAGCCAAGACGGTGGAGGGGGGGCAGAGACCCAGTACTTC.

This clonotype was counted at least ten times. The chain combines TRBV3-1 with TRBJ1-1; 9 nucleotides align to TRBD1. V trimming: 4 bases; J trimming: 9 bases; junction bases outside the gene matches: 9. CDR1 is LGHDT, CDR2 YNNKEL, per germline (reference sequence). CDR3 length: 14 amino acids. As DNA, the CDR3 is TGTGCCAGCAGCCCCGGCACGGGACAGGGCAAAGCTTTCTTT. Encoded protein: CASSPGTGQGKAFF.

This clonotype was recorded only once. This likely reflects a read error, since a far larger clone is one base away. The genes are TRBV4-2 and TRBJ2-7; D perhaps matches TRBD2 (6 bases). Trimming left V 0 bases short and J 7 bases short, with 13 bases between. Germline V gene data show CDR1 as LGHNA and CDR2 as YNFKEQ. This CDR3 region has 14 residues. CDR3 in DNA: TGTGCCAGCAGCCAAGACGTGGTGCGGGATGAGCAGTACTTC. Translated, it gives CASSQDVVRDEQYF.

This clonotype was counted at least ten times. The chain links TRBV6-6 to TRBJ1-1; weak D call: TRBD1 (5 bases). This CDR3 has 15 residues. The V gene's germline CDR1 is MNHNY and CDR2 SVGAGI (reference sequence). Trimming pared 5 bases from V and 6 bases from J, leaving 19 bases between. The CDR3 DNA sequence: TGTGCCAGCAGTCTCGGTCGTACGGGGGGGTCTGAAGCTTTCTTT. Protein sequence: CASSLGRTGGSEAFF.

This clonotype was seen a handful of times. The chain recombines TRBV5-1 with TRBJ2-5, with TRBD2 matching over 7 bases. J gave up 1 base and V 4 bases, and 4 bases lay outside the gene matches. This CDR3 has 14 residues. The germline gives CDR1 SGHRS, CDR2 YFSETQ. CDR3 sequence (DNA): TGCGCCAGCAGCCTGACTAGCACCCAAGAGACCCAGTACTTC. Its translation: CASSLTSTQETQYF.

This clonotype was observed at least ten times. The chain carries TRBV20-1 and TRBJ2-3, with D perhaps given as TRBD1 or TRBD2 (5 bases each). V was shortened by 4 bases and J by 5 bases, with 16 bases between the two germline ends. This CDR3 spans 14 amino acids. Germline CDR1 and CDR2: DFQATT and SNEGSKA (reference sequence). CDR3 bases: TGCAGTGCTACTAAGGGGAGAGGGCAAGATACGCAGTATTTT. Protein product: CSATKGRGQDTQYF.

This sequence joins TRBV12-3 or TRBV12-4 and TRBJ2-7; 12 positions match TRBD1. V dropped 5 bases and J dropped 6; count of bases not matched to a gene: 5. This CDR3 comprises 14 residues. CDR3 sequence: CASSPGTGGTEQYF. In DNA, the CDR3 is TGTGCCAGCAGTCCCGGGACAGGGGGCACCGAGCAGTACTTC.

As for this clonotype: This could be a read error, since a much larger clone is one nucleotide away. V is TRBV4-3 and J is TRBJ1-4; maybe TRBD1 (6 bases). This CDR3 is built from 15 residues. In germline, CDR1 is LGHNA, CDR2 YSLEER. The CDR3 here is CASSQDRGFNEKMFF. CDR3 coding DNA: TGCGCCAGCAGCCAAGATAGGGGGTTTAATGAAAAAATGTTTTTT.

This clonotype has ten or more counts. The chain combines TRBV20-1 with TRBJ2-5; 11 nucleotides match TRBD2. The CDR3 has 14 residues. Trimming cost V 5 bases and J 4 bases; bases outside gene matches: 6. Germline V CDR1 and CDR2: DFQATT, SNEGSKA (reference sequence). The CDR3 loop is CSAGSGGAAETQYF. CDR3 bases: TGCAGTGCTGGTAGCGGGGGGGCCGCAGAGACCCAGTACTTC.

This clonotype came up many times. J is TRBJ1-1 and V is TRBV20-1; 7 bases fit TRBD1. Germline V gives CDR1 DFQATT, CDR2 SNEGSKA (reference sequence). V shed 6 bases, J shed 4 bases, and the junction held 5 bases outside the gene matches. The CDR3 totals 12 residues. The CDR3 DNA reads TGCAGTGCCCGACAGGGTACCACTGAAGCTTTCTTT. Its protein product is CSARQGTTEAFF.

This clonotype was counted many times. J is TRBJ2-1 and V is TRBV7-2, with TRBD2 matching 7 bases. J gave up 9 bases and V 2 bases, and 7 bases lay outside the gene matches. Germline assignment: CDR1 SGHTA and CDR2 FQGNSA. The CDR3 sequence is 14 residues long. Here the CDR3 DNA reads TGTGCCAGCAGCTTAACCACTAGCGTGAGTGAGCAGTTCTTC. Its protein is CASSLTTSVSEQFF.